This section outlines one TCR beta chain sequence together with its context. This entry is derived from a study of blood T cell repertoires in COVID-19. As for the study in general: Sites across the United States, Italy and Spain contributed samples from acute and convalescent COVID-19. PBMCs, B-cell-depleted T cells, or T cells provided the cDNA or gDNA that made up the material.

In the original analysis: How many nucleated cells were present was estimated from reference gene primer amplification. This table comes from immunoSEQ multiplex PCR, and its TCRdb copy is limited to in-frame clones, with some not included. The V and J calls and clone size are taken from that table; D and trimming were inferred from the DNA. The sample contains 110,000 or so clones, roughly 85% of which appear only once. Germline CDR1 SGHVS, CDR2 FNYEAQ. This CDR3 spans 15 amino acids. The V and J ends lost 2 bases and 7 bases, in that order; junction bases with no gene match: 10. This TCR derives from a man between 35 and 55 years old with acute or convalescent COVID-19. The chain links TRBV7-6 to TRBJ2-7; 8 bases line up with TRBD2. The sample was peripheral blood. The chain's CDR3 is CASSLSHGGVWEQYF. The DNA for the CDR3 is TGTGCCAGCAGCTTATCTCACGGGGGGGTCTGGGAGCAGTACTTC.